Listed below are T cell receptor beta chains from one sample, sequenced in a study of regulatory dendritic cells for organ transplantation. Assay used: immunoSEQ multiplex PCR; TCRdb lists only in-frame clones, some missing. The sample includes about 4,000 clones, 60% to 85% seen only once; the top ten take around 23%. These TCRs are of unknown antigen specificity. The sequenced sample was memory CD8+ T cells from blood cultured with dendritic cells. The receptors come from a human donor in good health. CDR3s include the opening cysteine and the closing phenylalanine or tryptophan. The D gene is left open where the match is weak. Clone size is shown for a subset of rows, as once, few, many or a class of expanded clone.

d_gene	abundance	j_gene	v_gene	CDR3aa	CDR3nt
-	few	TRBJ2-7	TRBV27	CASSSSTGFHEQYF	TGTGCCAGCAGTTCCTCCACAGGGTTCCACGAGCAGTACTTC
-	-	TRBJ2-6	TRBV19	CASSTAVDGANVLTF	TGTGCCAGTAGTACTGCGGTGGATGGGGCCAACGTCCTGACTTTC
-	-	TRBJ2-5	TRBV14	CASSLGDGQETQYF	TGTGCCAGCAGCCTGGGCGACGGCCAAGAGACCCAGTACTTC
-	once	TRBJ2-3	TRBV6-4	CASSDGTAGGDTQYF	TGTGCCAGCAGTGACGGGACAGCGGGCGGAGATACGCAGTATTTT
TRBD2	-	TRBJ2-7	TRBV6-5	CASSYTAGGAYEQYF	TGTGCCAGCAGTTATACGGCGGGAGGTGCCTACGAGCAGTACTTC
TRBD1	-	TRBJ2-1	TRBV29-1	CSVVLRGTGYREQFF	TGCAGCGTTGTACTCCGGGGGACAGGGTATCGGGAGCAGTTCTTC
-	-	TRBJ2-7	TRBV4-1	CASSQQPGLNYEQYF	TGCGCCAGCAGCCAACAACCGGGACTGAACTACGAGCAGTACTTC
-	-	TRBJ2-7	TRBV15	CATSRSGRSYEQYF	TGTGCCACCAGCAGAAGCGGAAGATCCTACGAGCAGTACTTC
-	-	TRBJ2-7	TRBV27	CASSLSTGATEFYEQYF	TGTGCCAGCAGTTTATCGACGGGGGCGACCGAATTCTACGAGCAGTACTTC
-	few	TRBJ2-7	TRBV6-9	CASSLTISYEQYF	TGTGCCAGCAGCCTTACCATATCGTACGAGCAGTACTTC
TRBD1	-	TRBJ2-7	TRBV6-1	CASEVGTASYEQYF	TGTGCCAGCGAAGTCGGGACAGCCTCCTACGAGCAGTACTTC
-	-	TRBJ1-3	TRBV30	CAWSVSVWERGNTIYF	TGTGCCTGGAGTGTCTCCGTCTGGGAGCGGGGAAACACCATATATTTT
-	-	TRBJ2-3	TRBV13	CASSLEGRVDTQYF	TGTGCCAGCAGCTTAGAAGGCCGGGTAGATACGCAGTATTTT
-	medium-sized	TRBJ2-2	TRBV27	CASSFSPGELFF	TGTGCCAGCAGTTTCTCCCCCGGGGAGCTGTTTTTT
TRBD1	-	TRBJ1-1	TRBV2	CASRHRGLPEAFF	TGTGCCAGCAGACACAGGGGTTTGCCTGAAGCTTTCTTT
-	-	TRBJ1-1	TRBV28	CASSLYPEAFF	TGTGCCAGCAGTTTATACCCTGAAGCTTTCTTT
-	-	TRBJ1-3	TRBV9	CASSVGGGSGNTIYF	TGTGCCAGCAGCGTAGGTGGGGGCTCTGGAAACACCATATATTTT
TRBD2	-	TRBJ2-3	TRBV18	CASSPLAGSTDTQYF	TGTGCCAGCTCACCTCTAGCGGGAAGCACAGATACGCAGTATTTT
TRBD2	-	TRBJ2-3	TRBV9	CASSVTGGLAGGPGDTQYF	TGTGCCAGCAGCGTAACAGGAGGACTAGCGGGAGGGCCTGGAGATACGCAGTATTTT
-	-	TRBJ2-1	TRBV4-3	CASSQDRTSYNEQFF	TGCGCCAGCAGCCAAGACCGCACGAGCTACAATGAGCAGTTCTTC
-	few	TRBJ1-2	TRBV7-9	CAATGSMNYGYTF	TGTGCCGCCACCGGCAGCATGAACTATGGCTACACCTTC
TRBD2	once	TRBJ2-6	TRBV19	CASSLGEGSGANVLTF	TGTGCCAGCTCCTTGGGGGAGGGCTCTGGGGCCAACGTCCTGACTTTC
-	-	TRBJ1-2	TRBV7-2	CASSLYLGYWYGYTF	TGTGCCAGCAGCTTATATTTGGGGTATTGGTATGGCTACACCTTC
TRBD1	once	TRBJ1-6	TRBV28	CASRPDRGSSPLHF	TGTGCCAGCAGACCAGACAGGGGCAGTTCACCCCTCCACTTT
-	-	TRBJ1-2	TRBV10-2	CASSVNQGYGYTF	TGTGCCAGCAGTGTAAATCAGGGGTATGGCTACACCTTC
-	once	TRBJ2-1	TRBV7-9	CASSPWGGRNYNEQFF	TGTGCCAGCAGCCCCTGGGGCGGCAGAAATTACAATGAGCAGTTCTTC